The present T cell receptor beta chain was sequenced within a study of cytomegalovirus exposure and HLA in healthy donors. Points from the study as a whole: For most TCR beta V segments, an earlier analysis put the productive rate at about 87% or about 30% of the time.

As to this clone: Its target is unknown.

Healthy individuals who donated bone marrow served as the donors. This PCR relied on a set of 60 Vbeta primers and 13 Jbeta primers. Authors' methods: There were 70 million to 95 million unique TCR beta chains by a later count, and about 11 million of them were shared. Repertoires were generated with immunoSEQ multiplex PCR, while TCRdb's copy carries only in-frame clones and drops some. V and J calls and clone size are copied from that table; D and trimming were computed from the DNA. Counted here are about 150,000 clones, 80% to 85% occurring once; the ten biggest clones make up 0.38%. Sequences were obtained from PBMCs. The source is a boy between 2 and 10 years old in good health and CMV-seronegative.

The DNA of the CDR3 is TGCGCCAGCAGCCCCTCTCCTAGGACAGGGAAGGATGACGAGCAGTACTTC. Its translation is CASSPSPRTGKDDEQYF. The J gene is TRBJ2-5, the V gene TRBV4-1; the match to TRBD1 covers 8 bases. The DNA end is more similar to TRBJ2-7, so the J call may be wrong. The CDR3 is 17 residues long. Germline V gene data show CDR1 as MGHRA and CDR2 as YSYEKL.